Listed below are T cell receptor beta chains from one sample, sequenced in a study of monozygotic twins with inflammatory bowel disease. One entry per CDR3 protein, without DNA, is what TCRdb gives after re-calling the 5' RACE reads. This listing includes approximately 160,000 distinct CDR3 sequences. Sequencing was performed on blood. Source of these receptors: a human donor with ulcerative colitis or Crohn's disease, or a healthy co-twin of an affected twin (not recorded which). The CDR3 runs from the conserved cysteine through the conserved F or W. Size is stated for part of the rows, as once, few or many counts, or as a class when the clone is expanded.

CDR3	V	size	J
CASSLGAGGYTF	TRBV5-6	-	TRBJ1-2
CASSSTSGSLNEQFF	TRBV7-3	-	TRBJ2-1
CASSGGAGDSPLHF	TRBV25-1	medium-sized	TRBJ1-6
CASSSQGNGQETQYF	TRBV4-3	-	TRBJ2-5
CSARTGGPNYGYTF	TRBV20-1	-	TRBJ1-2
CASSPPGHSSGANVLTF	TRBV18	-	TRBJ2-6
CASSFSLAGGEQYF	TRBV28	-	TRBJ2-7
CASGGQASTEAFF	TRBV19	-	TRBJ1-1
CASSGVTRNTEAFF	TRBV4-1	-	TRBJ1-1
CASSLAGGPGDTQYF	TRBV5-6	-	TRBJ2-3
CASSQALAGFYNEQFF	TRBV7-2	-	TRBJ2-1
CASTLGQGNSPLHF	TRBV7-6	-	TRBJ1-6
CATQGQNTGELFF	TRBV19	-	TRBJ2-2
CASSQSTGSNQPQHF	TRBV4-2	-	TRBJ1-5
CASSLRGEGEAFF	TRBV12-3/TRBV12-4	-	TRBJ1-1
CASSTDRGLGYTF	TRBV5-1	-	TRBJ1-2
CASQISGTTAYNEQFF	TRBV6-1	-	TRBJ2-1
CASSGNIGTGGYYGYTF	TRBV9	-	TRBJ1-2
CASSSRSIAGTQYF	TRBV7-2	-	TRBJ2-5
CASSERSGTYEQYF	TRBV19	-	TRBJ2-7
CSARSPSGGRRTYNEQFF	TRBV20-1	-	TRBJ2-1
CASSLVTAGNTIYF	TRBV5-6	-	TRBJ1-3
CSACRGSVSYEQYF	TRBV20-1	-	TRBJ2-7
CASSFRVQGADTQYF	TRBV27	-	TRBJ2-3
CASSQGVGTNTGELFF	TRBV4-3	-	TRBJ2-2
CASSQPLTGPVKTQYF	TRBV3-1	-	TRBJ2-5
CASSSEADSYNEQFF	TRBV4-1	-	TRBJ2-1
CATTTGRSEETQYF	TRBV5-1	-	TRBJ2-5
CASSQDRGVGEQFF	TRBV3-1	-	TRBJ2-1
CASSPRVTGANVLTF	TRBV3-1	-	TRBJ2-6
CASSWTSHEQFF	TRBV5-6	-	TRBJ2-1
CASSPRDRGNTEAFF	TRBV18	-	TRBJ1-1
CASSPSGLKDEQYF	TRBV18	-	TRBJ2-7
CASSGSNYGYTF	TRBV14	-	TRBJ1-2
CSASDAGRNSPFHF	TRBV20-1	-	TRBJ1-6
CASSQDELMWGRETQYF	TRBV4-2	-	TRBJ2-5
CSASTSGYNEQFF	TRBV20-1	-	TRBJ2-1
CATAKDSSGNTIYF	TRBV7-2	-	TRBJ1-3
CATSRELAEGTYNVQFF	TRBV15	-	TRBJ2-1
CASSSITGTSGFNEQFF	TRBV6-5	-	TRBJ2-1
CASSPGTVSEAFF	TRBV18	-	TRBJ1-1
CASSLEGWSNEKLFF	TRBV7-2	-	TRBJ1-4
CASSIGTGNYGYTF	TRBV19	-	TRBJ1-2
CASSLGQGGPDTQYF	TRBV5-1	-	TRBJ2-3
CAISPSGTAKETQYF	TRBV10-3	-	TRBJ2-5
CASSLNDYGYTF	TRBV5-4	-	TRBJ1-2
CASGTGAGAEAFF	TRBV9	-	TRBJ1-1
CSAQSASYEQYF	TRBV20-1	-	TRBJ2-7
CAWSETGTGAGNTIYF	TRBV30	-	TRBJ1-3
CSVGPGPEVAFF	TRBV29-1	-	TRBJ1-1
CATLGVGYGYTF	TRBV15	-	TRBJ1-2
CASRMGGQGSSLYGYTF	TRBV6-1	-	TRBJ1-2
CAIVGLTNTEAFF	TRBV10-3	-	TRBJ1-1
CASSLVSKDGRETQYF	TRBV7-9	-	TRBJ2-5
CASSQDRGNYEQYF	TRBV14	-	TRBJ2-7